One and the same sample provided the 4 T cell receptor beta chains below, sequenced in a study of T cells after yellow fever vaccination. One entry per CDR3 protein results from TCRdb running MiXCR on the 5' RACE reads. This table has a few hundred thousand distinct CDR3 sequences, 6.8% appearing once. The material sequenced was PBMCs, taken roughly seven weeks after the first yellow fever vaccination. These receptors originate from a man younger than 35 who received the YFV17D yellow fever vaccine.

This clonotype was seen repeatedly, ten times or more. The CDR3 is CASSPGTGGRGYTF. The CDR3 bases are TGTGCCAGCAGTCCGGGGACAGGGGGACGAGGCTACACCTTC. V is TRBV7-2 and J is TRBJ1-2; TRBD1 matches at 11 bases. V dropped 6 bases and J dropped 8; count of bases not matched to a gene: 8. Germline V gives CDR1 SGHTA, CDR2 FQGNSA. CDR3 length: 14 residues. The full variable domain, completed using reference TRBV7-2 and TRBJ1-2, is GAGVSQSPSNKVTEKGKDVELRCDPISGHTALYWYRQSLGQGLEFLIYFQGNSAPDKSGLPSDRFSAERTGGSVSTLTIQRTQQEDSAVYLCASSPGTGGRGYTFGSGTRLTVV.

This clonotype occurred a few times. The V and J genes are TRBV7-9 and TRBJ2-1, with TRBD1 as a possible D gene (6 bases). From germline, CDR1 is SEHNR and CDR2 FQNEAQ (reference sequence). The CDR3 is made up of 16 amino acids. Between the trimmed V and J ends, which lost 6 bases and 6 bases, there was a span of 21 bases. The CDR3 sequence: CASRGIQTGPLNEQFF. The CDR3 region has the DNA TGTGCCAGCAGGGGGATCCAGACAGGACCGCTCAATGAGCAGTTCTTC.

The gene calls are TRBV20-1 and TRBJ2-4; possibly TRBD1 for D (6 bases). Trimming left V 2 bases short and J 8 bases short, with 19 bases between. Per germline, CDR1 DFQATT and CDR2 SNEGSKA (reference sequence). The CDR3 spans 15 residues. The CDR3 reads CSARSDTGFSDIQYF. CDR3 nucleotide sequence: TGCAGTGCTAGATCCGATACAGGGTTCAGTGACATTCAGTACTTC.

In its sample, this clonotype was seen many times. This chain links TRBV12-3 or TRBV12-4 with TRBJ2-1; TRBD2 agrees at 9 bases. J gave up 10 bases and V 3 bases, and 13 bases lay outside the gene matches. This CDR3 has 16 residues. CDR3 region: CASSFLLVRGGQEQFF. The CDR3 DNA is TGTGCCAGCAGTTTCCTCCTTGTGCGGGGGGGACAAGAGCAGTTCTTC.